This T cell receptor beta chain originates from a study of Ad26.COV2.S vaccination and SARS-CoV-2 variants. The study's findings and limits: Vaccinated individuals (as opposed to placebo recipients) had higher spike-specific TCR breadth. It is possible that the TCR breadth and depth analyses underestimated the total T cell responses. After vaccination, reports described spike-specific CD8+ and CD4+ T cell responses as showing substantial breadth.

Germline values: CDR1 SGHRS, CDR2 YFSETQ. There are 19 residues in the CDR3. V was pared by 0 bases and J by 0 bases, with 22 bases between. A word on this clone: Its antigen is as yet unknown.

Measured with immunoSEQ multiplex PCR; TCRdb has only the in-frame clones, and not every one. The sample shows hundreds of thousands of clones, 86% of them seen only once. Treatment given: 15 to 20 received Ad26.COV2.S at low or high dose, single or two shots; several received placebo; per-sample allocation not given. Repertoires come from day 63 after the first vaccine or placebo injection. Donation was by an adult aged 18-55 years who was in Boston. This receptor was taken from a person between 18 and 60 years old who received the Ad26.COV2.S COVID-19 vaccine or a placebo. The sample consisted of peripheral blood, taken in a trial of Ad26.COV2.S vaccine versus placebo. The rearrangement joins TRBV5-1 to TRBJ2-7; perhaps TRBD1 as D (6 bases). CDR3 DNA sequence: TGCGCCAGCAGCTTGGACCCACAGGGTTTCAGGATAGCCTCCTACGAGCAGTACTTC. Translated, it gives CASSLDPQGFRIASYEQYF.